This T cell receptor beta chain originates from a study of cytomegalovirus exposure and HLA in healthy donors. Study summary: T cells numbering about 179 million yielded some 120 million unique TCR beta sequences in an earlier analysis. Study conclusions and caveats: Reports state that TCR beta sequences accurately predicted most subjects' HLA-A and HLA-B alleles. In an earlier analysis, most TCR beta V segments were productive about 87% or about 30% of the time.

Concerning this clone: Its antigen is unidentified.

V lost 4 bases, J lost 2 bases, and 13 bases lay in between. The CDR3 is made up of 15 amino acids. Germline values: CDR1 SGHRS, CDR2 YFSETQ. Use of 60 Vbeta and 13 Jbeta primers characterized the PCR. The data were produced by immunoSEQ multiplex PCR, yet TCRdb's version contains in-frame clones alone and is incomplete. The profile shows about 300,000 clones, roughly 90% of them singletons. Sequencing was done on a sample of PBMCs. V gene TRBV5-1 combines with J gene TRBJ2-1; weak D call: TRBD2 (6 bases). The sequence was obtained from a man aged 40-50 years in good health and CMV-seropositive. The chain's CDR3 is CASSVSGLPYNEQFF. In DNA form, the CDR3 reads TGCGCCAGCAGCGTATCGGGACTTCCCTACAATGAGCAGTTCTTC.